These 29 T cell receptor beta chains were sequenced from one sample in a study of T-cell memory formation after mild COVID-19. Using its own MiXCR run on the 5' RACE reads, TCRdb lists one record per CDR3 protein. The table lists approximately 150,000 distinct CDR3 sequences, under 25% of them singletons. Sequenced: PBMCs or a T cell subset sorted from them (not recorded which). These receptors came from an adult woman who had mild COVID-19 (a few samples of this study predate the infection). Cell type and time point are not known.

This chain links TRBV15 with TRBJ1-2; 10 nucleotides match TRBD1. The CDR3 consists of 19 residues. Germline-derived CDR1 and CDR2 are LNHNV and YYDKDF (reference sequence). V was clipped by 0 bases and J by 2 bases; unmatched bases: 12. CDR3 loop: CATSRDVSGQGRRNYGYTF. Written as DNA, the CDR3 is TGTGCCACCAGCAGAGATGTTTCGGGACAGGGGAGAAGAAACTATGGCTACACCTTC.

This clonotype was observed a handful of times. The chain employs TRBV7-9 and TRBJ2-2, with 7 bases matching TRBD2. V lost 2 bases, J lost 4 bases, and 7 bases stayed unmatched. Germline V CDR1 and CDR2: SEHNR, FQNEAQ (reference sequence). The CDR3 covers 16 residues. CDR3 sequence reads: CASSLTSGMGTGELFF. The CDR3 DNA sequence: TGTGCCAGCAGCTTAACAAGCGGGATGGGCACCGGGGAGCTGTTTTTT.

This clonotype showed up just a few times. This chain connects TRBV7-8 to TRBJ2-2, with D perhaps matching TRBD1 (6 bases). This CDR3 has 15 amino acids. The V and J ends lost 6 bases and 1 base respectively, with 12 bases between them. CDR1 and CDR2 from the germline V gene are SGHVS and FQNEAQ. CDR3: CASRKPGQNTGELFF. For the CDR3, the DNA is TGTGCCAGCAGGAAGCCGGGACAGAACACCGGGGAGCTGTTTTTT.

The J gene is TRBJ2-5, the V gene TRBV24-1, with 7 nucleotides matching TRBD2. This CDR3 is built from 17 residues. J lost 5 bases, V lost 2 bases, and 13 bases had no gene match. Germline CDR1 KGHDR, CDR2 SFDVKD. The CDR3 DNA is TGTGCCACCAGTGATTCCGGGACTACCGAATTCGGGGAGACCCAGTACTTC. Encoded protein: CATSDSGTTEFGETQYF.

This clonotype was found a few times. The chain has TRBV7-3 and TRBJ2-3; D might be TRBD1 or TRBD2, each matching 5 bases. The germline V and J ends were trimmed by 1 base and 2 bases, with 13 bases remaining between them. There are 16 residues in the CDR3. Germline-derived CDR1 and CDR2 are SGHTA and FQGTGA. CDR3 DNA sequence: TGTGCCAGCAGCTTAAGTCCGGGGCTGACCACAGATACGCAGTATTTT. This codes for CASSLSPGLTTDTQYF.

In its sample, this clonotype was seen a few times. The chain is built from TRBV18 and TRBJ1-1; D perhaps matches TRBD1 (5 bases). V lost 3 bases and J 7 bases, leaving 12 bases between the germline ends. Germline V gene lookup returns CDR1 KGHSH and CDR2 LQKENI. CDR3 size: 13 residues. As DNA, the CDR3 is TGTGCCAGCTCACCGACCGGGGACTATGAAGCTTTCTTT. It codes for CASSPTGDYEAFF.

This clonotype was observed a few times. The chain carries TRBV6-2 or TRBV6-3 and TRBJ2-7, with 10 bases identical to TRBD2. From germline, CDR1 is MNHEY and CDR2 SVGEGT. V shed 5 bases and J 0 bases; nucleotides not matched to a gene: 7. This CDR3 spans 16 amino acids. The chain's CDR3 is CASSDPGLASSYEQYF. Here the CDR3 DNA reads TGTGCCAGCAGTGATCCGGGACTAGCGTCCTCCTACGAGCAGTACTTC.

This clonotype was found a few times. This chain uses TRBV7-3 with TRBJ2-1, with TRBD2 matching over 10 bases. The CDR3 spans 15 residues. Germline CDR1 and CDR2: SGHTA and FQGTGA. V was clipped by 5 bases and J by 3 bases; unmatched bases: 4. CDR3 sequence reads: CASSPGLARYNEQFF. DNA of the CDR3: TGTGCCAGCAGCCCGGGACTAGCGCGCTACAATGAGCAGTTCTTC. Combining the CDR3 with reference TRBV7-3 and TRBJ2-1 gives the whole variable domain GAGVSQTPSNKVTEKGKYVELRCDPISGHTALYWYRQSLGQGPEFLIYFQGTGAADDSGLPNDRFFAVRPEGSVSTLKIQRTERGDSAVYLCASSPGLARYNEQFFGPGTRLTVL.

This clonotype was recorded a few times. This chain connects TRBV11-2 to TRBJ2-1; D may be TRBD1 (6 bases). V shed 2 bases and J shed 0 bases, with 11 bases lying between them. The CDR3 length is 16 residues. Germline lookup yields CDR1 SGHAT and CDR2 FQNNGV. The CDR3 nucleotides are TGTGCCAGCAGCTTAATTACAGGGAGCTCCTACAATGAGCAGTTCTTC. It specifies CASSLITGSSYNEQFF.

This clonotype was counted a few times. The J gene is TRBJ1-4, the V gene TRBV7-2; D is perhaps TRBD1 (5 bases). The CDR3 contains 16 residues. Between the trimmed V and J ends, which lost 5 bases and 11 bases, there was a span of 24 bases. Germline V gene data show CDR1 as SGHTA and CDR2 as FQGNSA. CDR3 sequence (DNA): TGTGCCAGCAGCCGCACCACCGGGGCCCCGGAGGGGAAACTGTTTTTT. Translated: CASSRTTGAPEGKLFF.

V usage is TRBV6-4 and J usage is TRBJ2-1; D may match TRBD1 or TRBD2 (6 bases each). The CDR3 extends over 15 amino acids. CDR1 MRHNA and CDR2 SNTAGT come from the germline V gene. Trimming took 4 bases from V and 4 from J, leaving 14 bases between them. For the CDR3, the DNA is TGTGCCAGCAGTGCCGAGGGGGGATCTTACAATGAGCAGTTCTTC. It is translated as CASSAEGGSYNEQFF.

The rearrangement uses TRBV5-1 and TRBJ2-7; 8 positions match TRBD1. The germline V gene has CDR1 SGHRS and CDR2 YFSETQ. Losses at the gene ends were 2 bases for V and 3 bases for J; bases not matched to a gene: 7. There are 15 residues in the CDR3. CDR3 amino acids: CASSFGQGEVYEQYF. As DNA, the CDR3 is TGCGCCAGCAGCTTCGGACAGGGAGAGGTCTACGAGCAGTACTTC.

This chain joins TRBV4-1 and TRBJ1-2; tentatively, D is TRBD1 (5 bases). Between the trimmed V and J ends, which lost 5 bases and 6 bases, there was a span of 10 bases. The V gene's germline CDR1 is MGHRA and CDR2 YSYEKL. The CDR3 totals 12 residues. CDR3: CASSRDGDGYTF. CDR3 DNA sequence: TGCGCCAGCAGCAGGGACGGGGATGGCTACACCTTC.

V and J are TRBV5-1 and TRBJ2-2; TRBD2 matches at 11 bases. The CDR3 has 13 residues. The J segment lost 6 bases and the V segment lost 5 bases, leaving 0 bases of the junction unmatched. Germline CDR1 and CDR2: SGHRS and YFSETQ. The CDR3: CASRGLAAGELFF. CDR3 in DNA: TGCGCCAGCAGGGGACTAGCGGCCGGGGAGCTGTTTTTT.

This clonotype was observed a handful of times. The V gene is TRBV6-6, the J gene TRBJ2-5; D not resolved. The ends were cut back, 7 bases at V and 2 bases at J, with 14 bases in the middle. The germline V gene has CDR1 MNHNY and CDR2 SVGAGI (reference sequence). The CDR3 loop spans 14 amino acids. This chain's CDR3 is CASTPGGLQETQYF. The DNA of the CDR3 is TGTGCCAGCACCCCGGGTGGGTTACAAGAGACCCAGTACTTC.

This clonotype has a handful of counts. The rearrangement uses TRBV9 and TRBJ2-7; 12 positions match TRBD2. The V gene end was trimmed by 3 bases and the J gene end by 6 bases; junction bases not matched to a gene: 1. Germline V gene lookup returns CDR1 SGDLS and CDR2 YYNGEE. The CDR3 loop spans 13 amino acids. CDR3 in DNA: TGTGCCAGCAGCGGGACTAGCGGGACCGAGCAGTACTTC. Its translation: CASSGTSGTEQYF. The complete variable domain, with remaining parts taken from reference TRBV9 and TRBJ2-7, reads DSGVTQTPKHLITATGQRVTLRCSPRSGDLSVYWYQQSLDQGLQFLIQYYNGEERAKGNILERFSAQQFPDLHSELNLSSLELGDSALYFCASSGTSGTEQYFGPGTRLTVT.

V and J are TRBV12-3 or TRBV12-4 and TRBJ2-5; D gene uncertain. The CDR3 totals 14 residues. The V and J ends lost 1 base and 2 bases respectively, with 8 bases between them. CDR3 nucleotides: TGTGCCAGCAGTTTAGGGGCACGTCAAGAGACCCAGTACTTC. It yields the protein CASSLGARQETQYF.

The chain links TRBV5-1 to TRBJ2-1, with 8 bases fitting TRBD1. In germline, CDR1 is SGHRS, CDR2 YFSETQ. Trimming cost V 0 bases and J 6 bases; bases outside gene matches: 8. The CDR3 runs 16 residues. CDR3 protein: CASSLDGTGSPNEQFF. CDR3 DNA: TGCGCCAGCAGCTTGGATGGGACAGGCTCCCCCAATGAGCAGTTCTTC.

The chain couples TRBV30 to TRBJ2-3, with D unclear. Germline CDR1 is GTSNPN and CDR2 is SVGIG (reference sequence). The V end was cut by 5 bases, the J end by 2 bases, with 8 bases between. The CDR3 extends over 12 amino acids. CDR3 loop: CAWEAATDTQYF. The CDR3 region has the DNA TGTGCCTGGGAAGCAGCCACAGATACGCAGTATTTT.

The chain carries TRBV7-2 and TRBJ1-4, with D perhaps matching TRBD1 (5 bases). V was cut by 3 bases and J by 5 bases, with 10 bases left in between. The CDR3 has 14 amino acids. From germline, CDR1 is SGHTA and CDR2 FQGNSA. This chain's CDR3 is CASSFRRGNEKLFF. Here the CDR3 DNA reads TGTGCCAGCAGCTTTCGCCGGGGGAATGAAAAACTGTTTTTT.

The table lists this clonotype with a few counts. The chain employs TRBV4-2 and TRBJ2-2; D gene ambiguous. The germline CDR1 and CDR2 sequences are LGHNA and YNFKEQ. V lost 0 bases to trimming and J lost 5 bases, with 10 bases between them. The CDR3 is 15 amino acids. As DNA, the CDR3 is TGTGCCAGCAGCCAAGATGCGAGCTGGACCGGGGAGCTGTTTTTT. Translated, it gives CASSQDASWTGELFF.

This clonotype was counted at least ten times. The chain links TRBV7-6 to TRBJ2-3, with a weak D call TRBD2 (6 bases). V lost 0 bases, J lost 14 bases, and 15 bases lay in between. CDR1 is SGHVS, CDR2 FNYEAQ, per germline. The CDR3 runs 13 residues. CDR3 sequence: CASSLAAGTGPYF. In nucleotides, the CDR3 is TGTGCCAGCAGCTTAGCTGCCGGGACTGGACCGTATTTT. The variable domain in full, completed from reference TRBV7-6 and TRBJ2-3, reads GAGVSQSPRYKVTKRGQDVALRCDPISGHVSLYWYRQALGQGPEFLTYFNYEAQQDKSGLPNDRFSAERPEGSISTLTIQRTEQRDSAMYRCASSLAAGTGPYFGPGTRLTVL.

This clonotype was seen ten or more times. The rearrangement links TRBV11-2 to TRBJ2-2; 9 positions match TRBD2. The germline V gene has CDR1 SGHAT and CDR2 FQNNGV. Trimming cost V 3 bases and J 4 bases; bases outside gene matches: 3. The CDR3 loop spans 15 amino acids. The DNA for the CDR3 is TGTGCCAGCAGCTTGGGCGGGGGGGCCACCGGGGAGCTGTTTTTT. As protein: CASSLGGGATGELFF.

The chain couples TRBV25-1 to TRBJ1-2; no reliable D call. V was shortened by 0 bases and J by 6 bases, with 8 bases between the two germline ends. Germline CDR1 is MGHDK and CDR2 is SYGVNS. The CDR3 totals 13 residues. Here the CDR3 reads CASSEYRDNGYTF. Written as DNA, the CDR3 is TGTGCCAGCAGTGAATATAGGGATAATGGCTACACCTTC.

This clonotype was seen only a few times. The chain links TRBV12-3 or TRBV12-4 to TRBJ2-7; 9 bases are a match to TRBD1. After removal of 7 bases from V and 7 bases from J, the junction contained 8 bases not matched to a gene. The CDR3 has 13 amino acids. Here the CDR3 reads CASNLQGAGEQYF. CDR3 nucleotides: TGTGCCAGCAACCTACAGGGGGCAGGGGAGCAGTACTTC.

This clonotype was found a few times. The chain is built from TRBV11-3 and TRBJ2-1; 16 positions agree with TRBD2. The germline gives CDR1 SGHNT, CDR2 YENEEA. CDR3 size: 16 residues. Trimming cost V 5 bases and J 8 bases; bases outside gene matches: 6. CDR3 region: CASSVTGLAGGYEQFF. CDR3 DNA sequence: TGTGCCAGCAGCGTAACGGGACTAGCGGGAGGGTATGAGCAGTTCTTC.

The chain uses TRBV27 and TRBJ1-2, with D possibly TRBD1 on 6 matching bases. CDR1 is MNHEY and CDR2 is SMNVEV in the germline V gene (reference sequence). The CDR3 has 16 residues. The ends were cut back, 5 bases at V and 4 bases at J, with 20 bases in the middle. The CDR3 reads CASSPTNRVELYGYTF. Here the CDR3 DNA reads TGTGCCAGCAGTCCGACTAACAGGGTGGAGCTCTATGGCTACACCTTC.

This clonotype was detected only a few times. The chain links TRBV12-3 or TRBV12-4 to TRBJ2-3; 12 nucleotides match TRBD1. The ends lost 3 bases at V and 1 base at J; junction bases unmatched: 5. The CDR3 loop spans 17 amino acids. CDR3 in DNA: TGTGCCAGCAGTTTCGGGACAGGGGGCAGTGGCACAGATACGCAGTATTTT. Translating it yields CASSFGTGGSGTDTQYF.

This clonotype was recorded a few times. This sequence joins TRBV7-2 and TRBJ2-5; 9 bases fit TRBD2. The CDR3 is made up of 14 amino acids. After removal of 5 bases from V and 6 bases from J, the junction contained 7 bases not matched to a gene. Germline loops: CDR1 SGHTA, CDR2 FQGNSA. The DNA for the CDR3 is TGTGCCAGCAGCGGCGGGGGGGCCTTGAAGACCCAGTACTTC. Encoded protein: CASSGGGALKTQYF.